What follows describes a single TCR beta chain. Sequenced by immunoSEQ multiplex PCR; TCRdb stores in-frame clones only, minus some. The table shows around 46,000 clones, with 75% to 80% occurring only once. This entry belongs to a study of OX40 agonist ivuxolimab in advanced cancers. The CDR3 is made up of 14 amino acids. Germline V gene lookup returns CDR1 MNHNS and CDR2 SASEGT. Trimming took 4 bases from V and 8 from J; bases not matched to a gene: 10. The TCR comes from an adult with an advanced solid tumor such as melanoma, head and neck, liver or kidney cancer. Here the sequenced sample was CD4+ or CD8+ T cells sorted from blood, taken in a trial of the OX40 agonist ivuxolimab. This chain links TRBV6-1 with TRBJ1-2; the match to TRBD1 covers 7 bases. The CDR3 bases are TGTGCCAGCAGTGGATTGGACAGGATAGAAGGCTACACCTTC. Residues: CASSGLDRIEGYTF.